Below, one TCR beta chain is given with its context. Its antigen is currently unknown. This record belongs to a study of CD4 T cells in relation to SARS-CoV-2 and coronaviruses. Study details: TCR beta CDR3s were sequenced after roughly eleven-day antigen culture of PBMCs. Shared crossreactive spike epitopes were mapped to their HLA restriction.

The germline V gene has CDR1 SGDLS and CDR2 YYNGEE. With V trimmed by 4 bases and J by 1 base, 6 bases remained unmatched. CDR3 size: 16 residues. Sequenced by immunoSEQ multiplex PCR; TCRdb stores in-frame clones only, minus some. This table holds 25,000 to 30,000 clones, approximately 76% found once. Before the COVID-19 pandemic, during about 2010-2018, CD4+ T cells were taken from unexposed donors. Isolation of CD4+ T cells took place after less than 13 days in culture. Testing used SARS-CoV-2 S/N and four cold-coronavirus spikes on unexposed-donor CD4+ T cells, cells permitting. Each well had approximately 2.1 million PBMCs in around 4.5% human AB serum with IL-2.

The V call is TRBV9, the J call TRBJ2-5; 11 bases line up with TRBD1. Sequenced sample: CD4+ T cells from PBMCs, cultured in vitro. This TCR was sampled from a human donor in good health. The CDR3 DNA sequence: TGTGCCAGCAGCCGCGGGACAGGGGGGACCCAAGAGACCCAGTACTTC. Protein sequence: CASSRGTGGTQETQYF.